This entry is about one T cell receptor beta chain. It has no known antigen specificity. No much larger clone is present one base from it, and per-base qualities are unavailable. The library was made by the immunoSEQ multiplex PCR assay. This is the immuneACCESS table as TCRdb keeps it, with only in-frame sequences that have V and J called. A part of the clones is gone; compared with another copy, unresolved V genes explain less than half, and the rest is unexplained. A total of 25,000 to 35,000 clones appear in this sample, around four fifths of them only once. The top ten clones comprise 20% to 25% of the sample. This sample was included in a study of radiotherapy plus CTLA-4 blockade in lung cancer (dated by TCRdb to 2016 to 2019). Turning to the overall study: Objective responses were observed in 15% to 20% of enrolled patients, and disease control was achieved in less than 40%.

The germline V gene provides CDR1 SNHLY and CDR2 FYNNEI. The CDR3 goes from the cysteine to the phenylalanine over 13 residues. The retained sequence is limited to the CDR3, 39 bases, with the frame set at the first base. V is clipped by 2 bases and J by 4 bases, and the sequence between their germline boundaries is 5 bases long. In this study, focal radiation therapy paired with CTLA-4 blockade (ipilimumab) was tested in patients who had chemo-refractory metastatic non-small-cell lung cancer. General conclusions and limits of the study: The strongest predictors of response were reported to be early dynamic shifts in blood T cell clones along with a rise in serum interferon-beta following radiation. After treatment with radiotherapy and ipilimumab, TCR clones that originated in tumors expanded in peripheral blood.

Here the sequenced sample was peripheral blood, taken from a patient treated with radiotherapy plus ipilimumab. The TCR comes from a human donor with non-small cell lung cancer that progressed on radiotherapy plus ipilimumab. The V and J segments used are TRBV2 and TRBJ2-2; the D gene remains uncertain. For the CDR3, the sequence is CASSELSTGELFF. DNA sequence: TGTGCCAGCAGTGAATTGAGCACCGGGGAGCTGTTTTTT.